The source of this T cell receptor (beta chain) is a study of regulatory T cells in long-lasting Graves disease. Building the TCR beta libraries relied on iRepertoire HTBI primers, and CDR3 regions underwent Arm-PCR. TCRdb reanalysed the multiplex PCR reads using MiXCR and keeps one entry per CDR3 protein. The data show 310,000 or so distinct CDR3 sequences, with about 18% seen just once and about 29% held by the top ten. The sample holds many counts of this clonotype. As for time point: persistent/refractory GD, antithyroid drugs over 5 years with positive TRAb. Isolated PBMC RNA provided the starting material for the TCR library. Doctors identified Graves' disease using the American Thyroid Association guidelines. The starting material was peripheral blood mononuclear cells (PBMCs), obtained when the disease was refractory, from a patient treated with antithyroid drugs. This receptor was identified in a female donor with Graves disease.

For the CDR3, the DNA is TGTGCCAGCAGCTTGGGAGGGTCTTACACCGGGGAGCTGTTTTTT. Protein product: CASSLGGSYTGELFF. The gene calls are TRBV11-2 and TRBJ2-2, with TRBD2 identical over 7 bases. There are 15 residues in the CDR3. The germline CDR1 and CDR2 sequences are SGHAT and FQNNGV. The V segment lost 3 bases and the J segment 3 bases; nucleotides outside the gene matches: 4.